This TCR beta chain was profiled in a study of Ad26.COV2.S vaccination and SARS-CoV-2 variants. The overall study: Dosing was one shot or two shots 56 days apart. Study conclusions and caveats: Substantial breadth was reportedly displayed by spike-specific CD8+ and CD4+ T cell responses after vaccination. Breadth measured for non-spike TCRs was similar across vaccine and placebo recipients.

This sample's treatment: around 19 received Ad26.COV2.S at low or high dose, single or two shots; roughly five received placebo; per-sample allocation not given. Specimens were obtained on day 63 following the first vaccine or placebo injection. The table came from immunoSEQ multiplex PCR; TCRdb's copy has only in-frame clones and leaves some out. Among hundreds of thousands of clones listed, 86% were seen once. Worth noting for this clone: Antigen specificity is unknown.

Sequences were derived from peripheral blood, sampled in a trial of Ad26.COV2.S vaccine versus placebo. This TCR was recovered from a person aged 18 to 65 who received the Ad26.COV2.S COVID-19 vaccine or a placebo.

The DNA of the CDR3 is TGTGCCTGGAGTCCTACTAGCGGGCGGAGCTCCTACAATGAGCAGTTCTTC. This sequence encodes CAWSPTSGRSSYNEQFF. J is TRBJ2-1 and V is TRBV30; 9 positions agree with TRBD2. CDR3 length: 17 amino acids. Germline V lookup: CDR1 GTSNPN, CDR2 SVGIG (reference sequence). Germline trimming cut 2 bases from V and 0 bases from J; bases unmatched to any gene: 8. Complete variable domain (other parts from reference TRBV30 and TRBJ2-1): SQTIHQWPATLVQPVGSPLSLECTVEGTSNPNLYWYRQAAGRGLQLLFYSVGIGQISSEVPQNLSASRPQDRQFILSSKKLLLSDSGFYLCAWSPTSGRSSYNEQFFGPGTRLTVL.